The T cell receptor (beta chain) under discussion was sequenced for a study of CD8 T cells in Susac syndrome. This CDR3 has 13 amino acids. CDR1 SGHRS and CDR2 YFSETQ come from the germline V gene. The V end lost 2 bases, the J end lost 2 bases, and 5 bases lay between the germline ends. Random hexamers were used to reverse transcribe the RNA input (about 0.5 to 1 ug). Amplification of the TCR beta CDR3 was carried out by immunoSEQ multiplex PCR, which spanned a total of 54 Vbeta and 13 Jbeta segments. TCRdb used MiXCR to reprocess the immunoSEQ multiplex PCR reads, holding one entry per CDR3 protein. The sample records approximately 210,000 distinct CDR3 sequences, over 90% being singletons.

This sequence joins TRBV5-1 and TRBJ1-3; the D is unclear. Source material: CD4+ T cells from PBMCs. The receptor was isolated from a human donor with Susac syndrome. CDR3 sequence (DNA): TGCGCCAGCAGCTTTGGGGCTGGAAACACCATATATTTT. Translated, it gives CASSFGAGNTIYF.